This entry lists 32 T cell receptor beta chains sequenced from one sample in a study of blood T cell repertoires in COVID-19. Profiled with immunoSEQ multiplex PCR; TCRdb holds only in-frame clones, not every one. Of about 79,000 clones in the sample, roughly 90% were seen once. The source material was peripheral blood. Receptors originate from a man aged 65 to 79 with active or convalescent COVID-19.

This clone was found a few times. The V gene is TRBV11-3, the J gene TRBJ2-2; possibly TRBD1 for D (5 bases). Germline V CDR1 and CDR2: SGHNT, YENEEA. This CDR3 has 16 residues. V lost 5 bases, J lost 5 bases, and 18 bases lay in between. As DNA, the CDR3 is TGTGCCAGCAGCCCCCGTTCAGGGTACGGGACCGGGGAGCTGTTTTTT. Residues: CASSPRSGYGTGELFF.

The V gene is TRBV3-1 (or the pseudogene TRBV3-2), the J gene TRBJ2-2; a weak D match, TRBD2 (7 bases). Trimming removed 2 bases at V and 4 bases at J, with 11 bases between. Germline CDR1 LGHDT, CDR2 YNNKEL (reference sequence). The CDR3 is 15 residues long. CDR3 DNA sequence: TGTGCCAGCAGCCAAAGGGGGAGGGCCACCGGGGAGCTGTTTTTT. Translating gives CASSQRGRATGELFF.

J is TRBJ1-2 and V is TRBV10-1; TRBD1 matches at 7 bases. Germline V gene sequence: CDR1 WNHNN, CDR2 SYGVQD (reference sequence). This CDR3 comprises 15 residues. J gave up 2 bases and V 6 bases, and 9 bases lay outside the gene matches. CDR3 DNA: TGCGCCAGCAGGTTACAGGGGCGAACCAACTATGGCTACACCTTC. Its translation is CASRLQGRTNYGYTF.

The CDR3 reads CASSVGQGDLFTDTQYF. The CDR3 nucleotides are TGCGCCAGCAGCGTCGGACAGGGGGACCTCTTCACAGATACGCAGTATTTT. The rearrangement links TRBV5-1 to TRBJ2-3, with 10 positions matching TRBD1. V dropped 4 bases and J dropped 2; count of bases not matched to a gene: 10. This CDR3 is 17 amino acids long. Germline V gene sequence: CDR1 SGHRS, CDR2 YFSETQ.

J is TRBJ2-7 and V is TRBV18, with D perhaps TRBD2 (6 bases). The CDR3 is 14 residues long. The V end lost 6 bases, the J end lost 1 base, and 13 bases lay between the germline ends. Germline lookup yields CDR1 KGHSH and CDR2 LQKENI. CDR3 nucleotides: TGTGCCAGCTCGGTGGGAGGTTTATCCTACGAGCAGTACTTC. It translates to CASSVGGLSYEQYF.

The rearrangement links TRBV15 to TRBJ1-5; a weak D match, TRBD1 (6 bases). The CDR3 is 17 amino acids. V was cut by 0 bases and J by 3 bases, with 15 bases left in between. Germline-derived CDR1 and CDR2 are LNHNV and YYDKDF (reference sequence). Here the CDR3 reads CATSREPGTYYNQPQHF. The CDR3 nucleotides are TGTGCCACCAGCAGAGAACCTGGGACATACTACAATCAGCCCCAGCATTTT.

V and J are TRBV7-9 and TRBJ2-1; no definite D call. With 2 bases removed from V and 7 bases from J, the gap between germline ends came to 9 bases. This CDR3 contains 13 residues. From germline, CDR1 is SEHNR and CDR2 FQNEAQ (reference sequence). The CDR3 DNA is TGTGCCAGCAGCTTAATACAGATGAATGAGCAGTTCTTC. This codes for CASSLIQMNEQFF.

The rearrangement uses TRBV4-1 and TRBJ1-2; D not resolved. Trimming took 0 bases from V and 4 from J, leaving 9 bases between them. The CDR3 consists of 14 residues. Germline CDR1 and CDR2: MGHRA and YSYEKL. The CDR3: CASSQDVNGYGYTF. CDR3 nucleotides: TGCGCCAGCAGCCAAGATGTGAACGGCTATGGCTACACCTTC.

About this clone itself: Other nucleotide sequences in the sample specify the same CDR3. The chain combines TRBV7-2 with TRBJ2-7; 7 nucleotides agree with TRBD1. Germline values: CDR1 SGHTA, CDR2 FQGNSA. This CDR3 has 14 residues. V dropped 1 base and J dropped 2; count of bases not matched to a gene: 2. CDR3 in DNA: TGTGCCAGCAGCTTAGGCCAGGGGGCCTACGAGCAGTACTTC. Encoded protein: CASSLGQGAYEQYF.

CDR3 nucleotides: TGTGCCAGCAGCGATCCATTGATTGGGACAAAGAGGCAAGCTTTCTTT. Its translation: CASSDPLIGTKRQAFF. This rearrangement joins TRBV28 to TRBJ1-1; a possible D gene is TRBD1 (6 bases). The CDR3 has 16 amino acids. V was cut by 6 bases and J by 9 bases, with 26 bases left in between. The germline gives CDR1 MDHEN, CDR2 SYDVKM.

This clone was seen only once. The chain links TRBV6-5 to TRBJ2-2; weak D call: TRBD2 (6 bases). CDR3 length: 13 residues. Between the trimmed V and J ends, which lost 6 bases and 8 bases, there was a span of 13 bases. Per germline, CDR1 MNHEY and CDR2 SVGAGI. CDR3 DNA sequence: TGTGCCAGCAGCGGGAGCCCCTCGGGGGAGCTGTTTTTT. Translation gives CASSGSPSGELFF.

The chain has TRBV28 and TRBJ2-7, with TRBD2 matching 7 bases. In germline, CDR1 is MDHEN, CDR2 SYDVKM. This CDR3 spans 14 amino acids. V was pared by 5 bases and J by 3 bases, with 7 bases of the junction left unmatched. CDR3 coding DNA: TGTGCCAGCAGTCAAGGGACTACCTTCTACGAGCAGTACTTC. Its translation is CASSQGTTFYEQYF. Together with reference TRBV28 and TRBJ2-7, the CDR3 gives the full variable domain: DVKVTQSSRYLVKRTGEKVFLECVQDMDHENMFWYRQDPGLGLRLIYFSYDVKMKEKGDIPEGYSVSREKKERFSLILESASTNQTSMYLCASSQGTTFYEQYFGPGTRLTVT.

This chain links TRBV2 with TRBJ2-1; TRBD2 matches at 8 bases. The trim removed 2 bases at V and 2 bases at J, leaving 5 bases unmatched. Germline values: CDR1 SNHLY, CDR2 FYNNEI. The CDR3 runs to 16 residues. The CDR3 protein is CASSELGGGTYNEQFF. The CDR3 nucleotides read TGTGCCAGCAGTGAATTAGGCGGGGGGACCTACAATGAGCAGTTCTTC.

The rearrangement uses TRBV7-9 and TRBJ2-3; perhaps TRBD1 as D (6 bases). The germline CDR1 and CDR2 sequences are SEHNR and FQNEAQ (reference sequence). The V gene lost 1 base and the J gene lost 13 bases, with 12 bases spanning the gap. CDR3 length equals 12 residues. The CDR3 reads CASSLEGRGEYF. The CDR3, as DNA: TGTGCCAGCAGCTTAGAGGGCAGGGGAGAGTATTTT.

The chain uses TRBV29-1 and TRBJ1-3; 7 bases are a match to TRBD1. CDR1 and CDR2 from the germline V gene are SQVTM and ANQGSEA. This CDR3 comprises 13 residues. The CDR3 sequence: CSGGQTSGNTIYF. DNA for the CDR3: TGCAGTGGGGGACAGACCTCTGGAAACACCATATATTTT.

The chain's CDR3 is CASPGGTDSNQPQHF. DNA for the CDR3: TGTGCCAGTCCCGGGGGAACCGATAGCAATCAGCCCCAGCATTTT. This sequence joins TRBV27 and TRBJ1-5, with a weak D call TRBD1 (5 bases). Germline lookup yields CDR1 MNHEY and CDR2 SMNVEV (reference sequence). The germline V and J ends were trimmed by 9 bases and 0 bases, with 15 bases remaining between them. The CDR3 contains 15 residues.

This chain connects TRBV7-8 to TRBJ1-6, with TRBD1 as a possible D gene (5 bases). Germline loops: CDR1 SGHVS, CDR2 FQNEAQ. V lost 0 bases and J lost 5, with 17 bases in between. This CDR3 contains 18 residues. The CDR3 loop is CASSLALFLGLDNSPLHF. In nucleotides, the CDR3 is TGTGCCAGCAGCTTAGCTCTCTTCCTGGGACTAGATAATTCACCCCTCCACTTT. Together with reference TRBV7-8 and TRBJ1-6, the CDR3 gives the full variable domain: GAGVSQSPRYKVAKRGQDVALRCDPISGHVSLFWYQQALGQGPEFLTYFQNEAQLDKSGLPSDRFFAERPEGSVSTLKIQRTQQEDSAVYLCASSLALFLGLDNSPLHFGNGTRLTVT.

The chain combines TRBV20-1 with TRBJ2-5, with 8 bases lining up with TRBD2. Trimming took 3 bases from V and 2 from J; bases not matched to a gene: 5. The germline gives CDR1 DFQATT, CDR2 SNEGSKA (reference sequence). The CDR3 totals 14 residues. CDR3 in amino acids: CSASSGTLQETQYF. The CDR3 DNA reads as TGCAGTGCTAGTAGCGGGACTCTACAAGAGACCCAGTACTTC.

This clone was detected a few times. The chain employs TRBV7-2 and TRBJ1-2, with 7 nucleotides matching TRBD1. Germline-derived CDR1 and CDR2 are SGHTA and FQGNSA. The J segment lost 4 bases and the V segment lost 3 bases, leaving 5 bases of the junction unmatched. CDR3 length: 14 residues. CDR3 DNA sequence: TGTGCCAGCAGCTTCGCGGGACAGTCCTATGGCTACACCTTC. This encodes CASSFAGQSYGYTF. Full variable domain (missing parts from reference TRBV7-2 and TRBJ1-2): GAGVSQSPSNKVTEKGKDVELRCDPISGHTALYWYRQSLGQGLEFLIYFQGNSAPDKSGLPSDRFSAERTGGSVSTLTIQRTQQEDSAVYLCASSFAGQSYGYTFGSGTRLTVV.

In nucleotides, the CDR3 is TGTGCCAGCAGCCAGGGTGACAGGGCCAATCAGCCCCAGCATTTT. Its protein product is CASSQGDRANQPQHF. The chain joins TRBV3-1 (or the pseudogene TRBV3-2) to TRBJ1-5, with 7 bases lining up with TRBD1. In germline, CDR1 is LGHDT, CDR2 YNNKEL (reference sequence). CDR3 length equals 15 residues. The V segment lost 3 bases and the J segment 3 bases; nucleotides outside the gene matches: 5.

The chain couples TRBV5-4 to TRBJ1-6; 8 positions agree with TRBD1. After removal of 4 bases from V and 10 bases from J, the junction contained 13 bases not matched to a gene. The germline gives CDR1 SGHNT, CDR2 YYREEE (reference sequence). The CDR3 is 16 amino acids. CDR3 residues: CASSPDRGSMGSPLHF. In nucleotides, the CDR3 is TGTGCCAGCAGCCCCGACAGGGGTTCAATGGGATCACCCCTCCACTTT.

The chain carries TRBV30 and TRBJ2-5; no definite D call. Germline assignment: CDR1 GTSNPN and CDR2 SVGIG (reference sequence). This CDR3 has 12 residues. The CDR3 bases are TGTGCGATGGATTTTGGGCCTCAGACCCAGTACTTC. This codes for CAMDFGPQTQYF.

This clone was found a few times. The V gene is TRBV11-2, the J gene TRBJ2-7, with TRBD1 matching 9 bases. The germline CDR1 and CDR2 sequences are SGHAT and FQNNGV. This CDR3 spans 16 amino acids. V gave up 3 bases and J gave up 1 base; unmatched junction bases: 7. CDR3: CASSLAMTGGSYEQYF. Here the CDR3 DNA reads TGTGCCAGCAGCTTGGCAATGACAGGGGGATCCTACGAGCAGTACTTC.

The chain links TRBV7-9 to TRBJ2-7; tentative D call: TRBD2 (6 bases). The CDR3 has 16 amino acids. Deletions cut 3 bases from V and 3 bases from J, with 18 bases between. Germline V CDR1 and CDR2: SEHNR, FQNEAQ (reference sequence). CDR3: CASSFTGTLIYYEQYF. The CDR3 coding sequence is TGTGCCAGCAGCTTCACCGGGACTCTTATCTACTACGAGCAGTACTTC.

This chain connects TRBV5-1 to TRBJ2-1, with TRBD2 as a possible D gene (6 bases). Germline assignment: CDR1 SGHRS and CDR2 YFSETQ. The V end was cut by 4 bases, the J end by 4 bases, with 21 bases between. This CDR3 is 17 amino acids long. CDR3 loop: CASSPGGGDFEYNEQFF. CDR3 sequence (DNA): TGCGCCAGCAGCCCTGGCGGAGGGGACTTCGAGTACAATGAGCAGTTCTTC.

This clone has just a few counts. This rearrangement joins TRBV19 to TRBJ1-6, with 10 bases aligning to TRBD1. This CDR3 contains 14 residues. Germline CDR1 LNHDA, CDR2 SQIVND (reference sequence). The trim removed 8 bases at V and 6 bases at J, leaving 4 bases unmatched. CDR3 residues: CASGGQGFNSPLHF. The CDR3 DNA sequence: TGTGCCAGTGGGGGACAGGGGTTTAATTCACCCCTCCACTTT. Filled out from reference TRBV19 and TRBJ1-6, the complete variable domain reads DGGITQSPKYLFRKEGQNVTLSCEQNLNHDAMYWYRQDPGQGLRLIYYSQIVNDFQKGDIAEGYSVSREKKESFPLTVTSAQKNPTAFYLCASGGQGFNSPLHFGNGTRLTVT.

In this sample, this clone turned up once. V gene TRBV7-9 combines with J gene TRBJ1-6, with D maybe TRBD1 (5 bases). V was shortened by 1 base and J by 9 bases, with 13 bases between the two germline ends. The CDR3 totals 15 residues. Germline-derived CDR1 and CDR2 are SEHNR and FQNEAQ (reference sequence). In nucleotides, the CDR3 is TGTGCCAGCAGCTTAGACGGCCCCCAGGGTTCACCCCTCCACTTT. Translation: CASSLDGPQGSPLHF.

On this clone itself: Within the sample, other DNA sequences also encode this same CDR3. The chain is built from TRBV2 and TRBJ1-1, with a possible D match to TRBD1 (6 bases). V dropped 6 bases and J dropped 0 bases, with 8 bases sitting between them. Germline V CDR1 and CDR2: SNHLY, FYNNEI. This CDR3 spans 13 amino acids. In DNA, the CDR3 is TGTGCCAGCAGCGGACAGATGAACACTGAAGCTTTCTTT. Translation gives CASSGQMNTEAFF. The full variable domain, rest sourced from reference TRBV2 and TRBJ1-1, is EPEVTQTPSHQVTQMGQEVILRCVPISNHLYFYWYRQILGQKVEFLVSFYNNEISEKSEIFDDQFSVERPDGSNFTLKIRSTKLEDSAMYFCASSGQMNTEAFFGQGTRLTVV.

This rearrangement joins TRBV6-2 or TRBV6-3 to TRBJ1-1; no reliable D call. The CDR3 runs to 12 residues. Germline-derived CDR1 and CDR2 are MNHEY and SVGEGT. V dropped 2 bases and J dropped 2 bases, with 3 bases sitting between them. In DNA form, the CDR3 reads TGTGCCAGCAGTTACGTAAACACTGAAGCTTTCTTT. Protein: CASSYVNTEAFF.

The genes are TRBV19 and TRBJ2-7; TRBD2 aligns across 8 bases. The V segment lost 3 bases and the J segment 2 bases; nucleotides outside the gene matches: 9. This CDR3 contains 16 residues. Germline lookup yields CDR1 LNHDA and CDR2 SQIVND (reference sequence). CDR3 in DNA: TGTGCCAGTAGTATTGAGGGACTAGAACTTACCTACGAGCAGTACTTC. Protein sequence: CASSIEGLELTYEQYF. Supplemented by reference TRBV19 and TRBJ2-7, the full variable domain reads DGGITQSPKYLFRKEGQNVTLSCEQNLNHDAMYWYRQDPGQGLRLIYYSQIVNDFQKGDIAEGYSVSREKKESFPLTVTSAQKNPTAFYLCASSIEGLELTYEQYFGPGTRLTVT.

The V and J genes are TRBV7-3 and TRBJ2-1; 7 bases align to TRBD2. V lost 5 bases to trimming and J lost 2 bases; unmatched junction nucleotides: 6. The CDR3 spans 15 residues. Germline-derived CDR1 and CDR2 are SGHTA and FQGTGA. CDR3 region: CASSPASGTYNEQFF. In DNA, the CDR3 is TGTGCCAGCAGCCCCGCTAGCGGAACCTACAATGAGCAGTTCTTC.

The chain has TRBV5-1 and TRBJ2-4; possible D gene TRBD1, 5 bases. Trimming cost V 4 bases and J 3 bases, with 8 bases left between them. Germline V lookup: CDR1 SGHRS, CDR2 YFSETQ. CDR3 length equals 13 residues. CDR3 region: CASSPDSKNIQYF. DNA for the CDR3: TGCGCCAGCAGCCCTGACAGCAAAAACATTCAGTACTTC.